This T cell receptor (beta chain) was captured by sequencing in a study of T cells in Graves' hyperthyroidism and ophthalmopathy. This clonotype was found once. What it binds is not known. This may arise from a read error, as a much more abundant clone is one base away. Source material for PBMCs was 10 ml fresh peripheral blood. Whole-study results and caveats: Separation of ophthalmopathy from stable hyperthyroidism was achieved by a 13 V-J model. Also found in blood were most expanded thyroid clonotypes above 0.001.

Amplified TCR beta CDR3 regions came from RNA transcripts. HTBI primers were used for first-round RT-PCR of the TCR CDR3. TCRdb used MiXCR to reprocess the multiplex PCR reads, holding one entry per CDR3 protein. The sample records under 350,000 distinct CDR3 sequences, about 21% being singletons. Germline CDR1 and CDR2: MNHNS and SASEGT. This CDR3 region has 15 residues. The chain is built from TRBV6-1 and TRBJ2-5; TRBD2 agrees at 10 bases. The sequencing input was blood. This TCR came from a woman in her forties or fifties with Graves' hyperthyroidism. The CDR3 region is CASSLAGVNQETQCF. The CDR3 region has the DNA TGTGCCAGCAGCCTAGCGGGGGTGAACCAAGAGACCCAGTGCTTC.